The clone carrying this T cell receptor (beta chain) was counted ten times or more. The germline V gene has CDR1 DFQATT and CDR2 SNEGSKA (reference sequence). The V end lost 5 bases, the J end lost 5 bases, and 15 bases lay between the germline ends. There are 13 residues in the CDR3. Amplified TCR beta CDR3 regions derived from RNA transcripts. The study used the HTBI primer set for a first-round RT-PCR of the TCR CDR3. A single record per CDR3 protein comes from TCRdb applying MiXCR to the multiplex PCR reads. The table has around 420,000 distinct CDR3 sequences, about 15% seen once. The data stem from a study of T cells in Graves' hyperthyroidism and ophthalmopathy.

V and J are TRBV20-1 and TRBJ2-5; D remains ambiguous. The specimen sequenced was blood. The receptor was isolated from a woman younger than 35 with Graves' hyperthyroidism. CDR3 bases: TGCAGTGCTTCTACCTCTCCCGGGGAGACCCAGTACTTC. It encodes CSASTSPGETQYF.